The rows below give T cell receptor beta chains drawn from one sample of a study of blood T cells in healthy people across ages. TCRdb processed the 5' RACE reads anew with MiXCR; each CDR3 protein has one entry. The table includes roughly 730,000 distinct CDR3 sequences, approximately 60% detected once. Specimen: blood. The source is a man aged 35 to 55 in good health. Each CDR3 is given with its conserved first and last residue.

TRBJ2-1	16	TRBV3-1	CASSQQDSLTYNEQFF
TRBJ2-7	14	TRBV18	CASSPRTPVHEQYF
TRBJ2-1	17	TRBV9	CASSLGTSGRDDNEQFF
TRBJ2-5	17	TRBV13	CASSLVGLAGLQETQNF
TRBJ2-1	15	TRBV7-3	CASSLNGGTYNEQFF
TRBJ1-6	14	TRBV12-3/TRBV12-4	CASSSLGLNSPLHF
TRBJ2-3	15	TRBV28	CASSLEKPGTDTQYF
TRBJ1-2	15	TRBV5-6	CASSLATGYGYGYTF
TRBJ2-7	15	TRBV20-1	CSARDPGAGTYEQYF
TRBJ2-5	13	TRBV20-1	CSQVGTSGWSQYF
-	13	TRBV6-2/TRBV6-3	CASSSLSPGEQYF
TRBJ1-2	12	TRBV29-1	CSVEWSNYGYTF
TRBJ2-6	17	TRBV7-3	CASSRPDRLSGANVLTF
TRBJ2-7	14	TRBV7-9	CASSRGLDSYEQYF
TRBJ2-3	14	TRBV2	CASSAPWSTDTQYF
TRBJ1-2	16	TRBV5-5	CASSLDSWASDYGYTF
TRBJ2-3	15	TRBV5-1	CASSLANGGPDTQYF
TRBJ2-1	15	TRBV7-2	CASSLQAGGHNEQFF
TRBJ1-2	15	TRBV5-1	CASSLERGGSYGYTF
TRBJ2-6	18	TRBV4-3	CASSQDRDRDSGANVLTF
TRBJ2-1	15	TRBV27	CASRIAGGTYNEQFF
TRBJ2-1	17	TRBV20-1	CSARGPSGRIHGNEQFF
TRBJ2-5	16	TRBV4-3	CASSQGGQGGQETQYF
TRBJ2-1	13	TRBV27	CASSLAGAGGQFF
TRBJ1-6	16	TRBV20-1	CSARQGKEPYNSPLHF
TRBJ1-2	11	TRBV5-5	CASSLPGEDTF
TRBJ2-1	12	TRBV27	CASSLGGNEQFF